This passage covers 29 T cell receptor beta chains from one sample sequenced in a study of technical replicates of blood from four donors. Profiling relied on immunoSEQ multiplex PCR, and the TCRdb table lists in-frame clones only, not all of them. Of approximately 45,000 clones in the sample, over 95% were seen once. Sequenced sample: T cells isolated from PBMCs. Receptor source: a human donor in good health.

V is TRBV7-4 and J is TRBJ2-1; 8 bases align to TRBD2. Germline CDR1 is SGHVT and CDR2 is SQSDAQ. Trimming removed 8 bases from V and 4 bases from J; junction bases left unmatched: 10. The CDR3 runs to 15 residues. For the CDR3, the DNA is TGTGCCAGCGCCAGGGCGGGAGGTTGGTACAATGAGCAGTTCTTC. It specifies CASARAGGWYNEQFF.

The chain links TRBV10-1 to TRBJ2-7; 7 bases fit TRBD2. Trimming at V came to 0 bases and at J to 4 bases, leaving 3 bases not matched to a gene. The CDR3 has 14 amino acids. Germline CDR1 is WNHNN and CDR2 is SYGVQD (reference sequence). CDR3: CASSESVGGYEQYF. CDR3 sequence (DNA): TGCGCCAGCAGTGAGTCGGTGGGGGGGTACGAGCAGTACTTC.

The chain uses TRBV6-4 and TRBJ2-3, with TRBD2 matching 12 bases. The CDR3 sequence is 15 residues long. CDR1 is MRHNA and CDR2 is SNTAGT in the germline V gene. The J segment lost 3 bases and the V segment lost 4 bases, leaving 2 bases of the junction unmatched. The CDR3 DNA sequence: TGTGCCAGCAGTGCCGGGACTAGCGGGACAGATACGCAGTATTTT. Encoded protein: CASSAGTSGTDTQYF.

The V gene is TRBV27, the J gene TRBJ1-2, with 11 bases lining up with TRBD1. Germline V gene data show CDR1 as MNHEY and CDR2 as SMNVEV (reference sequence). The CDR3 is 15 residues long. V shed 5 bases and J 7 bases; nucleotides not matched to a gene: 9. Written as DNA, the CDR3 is TGTGCCAGCAGTGGGGGGACAGGGGGATTACTTGGCTACACCTTC. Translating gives CASSGGTGGLLGYTF.

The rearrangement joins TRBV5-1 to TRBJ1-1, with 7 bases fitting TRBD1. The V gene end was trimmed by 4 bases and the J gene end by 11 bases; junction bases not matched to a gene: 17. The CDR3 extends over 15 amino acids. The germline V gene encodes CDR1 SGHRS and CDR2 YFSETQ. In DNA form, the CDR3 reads TGCGCCAGCAGCCCCCATCTCGACAGGGAATTATACGCTTTCTTT. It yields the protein CASSPHLDRELYAFF.

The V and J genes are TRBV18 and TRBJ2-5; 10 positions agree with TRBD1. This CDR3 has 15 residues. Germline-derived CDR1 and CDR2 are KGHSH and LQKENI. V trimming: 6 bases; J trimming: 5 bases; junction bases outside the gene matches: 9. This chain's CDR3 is CASSSDRGLRETQYF. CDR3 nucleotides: TGTGCCAGCTCGTCCGACAGGGGGCTTAGGGAGACCCAGTACTTC.

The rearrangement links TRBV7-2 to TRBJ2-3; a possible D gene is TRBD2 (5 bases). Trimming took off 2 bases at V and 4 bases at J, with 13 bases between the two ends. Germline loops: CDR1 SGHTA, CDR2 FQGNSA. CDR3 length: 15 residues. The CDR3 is CASSLRYSVADTQYF. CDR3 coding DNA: TGTGCCAGCAGCTTACGTTATAGCGTGGCAGATACGCAGTATTTT.

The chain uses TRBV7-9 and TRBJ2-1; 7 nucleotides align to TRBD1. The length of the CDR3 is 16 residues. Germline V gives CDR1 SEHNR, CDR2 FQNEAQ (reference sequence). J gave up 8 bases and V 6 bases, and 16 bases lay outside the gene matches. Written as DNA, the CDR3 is TGTGCCAGCAGACACTTGGAAAGGGGGCTCACACATGAGCAGTTCTTC. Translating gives CASRHLERGLTHEQFF.

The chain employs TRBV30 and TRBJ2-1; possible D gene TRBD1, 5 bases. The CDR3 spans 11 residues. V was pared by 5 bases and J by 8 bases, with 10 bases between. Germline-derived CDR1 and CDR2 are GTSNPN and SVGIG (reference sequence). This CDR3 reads CAWGLGDEQFF. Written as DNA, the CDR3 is TGTGCCTGGGGCCTAGGGGATGAGCAGTTCTTC.

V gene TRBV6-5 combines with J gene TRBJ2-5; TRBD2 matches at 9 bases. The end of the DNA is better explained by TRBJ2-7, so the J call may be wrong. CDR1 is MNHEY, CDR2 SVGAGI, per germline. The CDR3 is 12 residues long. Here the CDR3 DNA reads TGTGCCACCATAGCGGGAGTTTCCGAGCAGTACTTC. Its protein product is CATIAGVSEQYF.

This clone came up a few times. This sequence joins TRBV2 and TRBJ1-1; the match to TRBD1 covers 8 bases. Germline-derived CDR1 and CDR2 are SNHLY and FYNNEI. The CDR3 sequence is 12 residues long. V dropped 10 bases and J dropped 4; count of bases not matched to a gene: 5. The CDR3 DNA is TGTGCCACCACAGGGGGTGGCACTGAAGCTTTCTTT. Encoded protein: CATTGGGTEAFF.

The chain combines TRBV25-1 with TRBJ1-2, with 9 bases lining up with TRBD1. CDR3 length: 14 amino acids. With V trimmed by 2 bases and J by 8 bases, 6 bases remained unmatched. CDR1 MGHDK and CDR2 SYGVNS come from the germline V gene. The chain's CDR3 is CASSEPTGGLGYTF. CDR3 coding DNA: TGTGCCAGCAGTGAACCTACAGGGGGCTTAGGCTACACCTTC.

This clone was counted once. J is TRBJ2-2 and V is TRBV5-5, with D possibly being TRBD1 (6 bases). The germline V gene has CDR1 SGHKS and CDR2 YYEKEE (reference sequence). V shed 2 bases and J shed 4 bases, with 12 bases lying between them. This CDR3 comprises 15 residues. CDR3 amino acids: CASSFWDIVTGELFF. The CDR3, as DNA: TGTGCCAGCAGCTTTTGGGACATAGTCACCGGGGAGCTGTTTTTT.

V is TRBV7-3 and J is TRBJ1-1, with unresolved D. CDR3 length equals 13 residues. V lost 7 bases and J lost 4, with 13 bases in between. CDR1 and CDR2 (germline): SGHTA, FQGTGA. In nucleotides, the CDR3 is TGTGCCAGCATCGGTGGAGAGTCCACTGAAGCTTTCTTT. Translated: CASIGGESTEAFF.

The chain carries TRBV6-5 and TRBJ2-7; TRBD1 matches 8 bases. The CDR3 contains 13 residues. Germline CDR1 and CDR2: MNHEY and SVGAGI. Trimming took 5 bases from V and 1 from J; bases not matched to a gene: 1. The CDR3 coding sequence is TGTGCCAGCAGTCGGGACAGGTCCTACGAGCAGTACTTC. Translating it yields CASSRDRSYEQYF.

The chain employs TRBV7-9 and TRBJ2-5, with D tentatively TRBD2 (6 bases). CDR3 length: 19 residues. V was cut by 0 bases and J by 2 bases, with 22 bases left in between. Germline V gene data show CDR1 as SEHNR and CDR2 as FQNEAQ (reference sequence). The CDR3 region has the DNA TGTGCCAGCAGCTTAGCTTCGACTAGGATTCACCCCCTTCAAGAGACCCAGTACTTC. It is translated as CASSLASTRIHPLQETQYF.

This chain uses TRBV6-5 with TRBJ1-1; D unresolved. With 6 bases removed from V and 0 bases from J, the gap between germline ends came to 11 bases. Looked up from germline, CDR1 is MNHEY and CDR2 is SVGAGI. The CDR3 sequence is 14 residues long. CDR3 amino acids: CASSKGALNTEAFF. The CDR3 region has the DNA TGTGCCAGCAGCAAGGGAGCTTTGAACACTGAAGCTTTCTTT.

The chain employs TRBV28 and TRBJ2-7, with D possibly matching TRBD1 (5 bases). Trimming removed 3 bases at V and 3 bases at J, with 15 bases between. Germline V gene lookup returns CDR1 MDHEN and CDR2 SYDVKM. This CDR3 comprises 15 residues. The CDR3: CASSFLFAGNYEQYF. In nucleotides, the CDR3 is TGTGCCAGCAGTTTTCTTTTCGCAGGGAACTACGAGCAGTACTTC. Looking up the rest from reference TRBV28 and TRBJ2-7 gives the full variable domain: DVKVTQSSRYLVKRTGEKVFLECVQDMDHENMFWYRQDPGLGLRLIYFSYDVKMKEKGDIPEGYSVSREKKERFSLILESASTNQTSMYLCASSFLFAGNYEQYFGPGTRLTVT.

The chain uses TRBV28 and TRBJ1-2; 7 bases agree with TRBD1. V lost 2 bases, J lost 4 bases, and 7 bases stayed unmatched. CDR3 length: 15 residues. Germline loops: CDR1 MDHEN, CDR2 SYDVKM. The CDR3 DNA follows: TGTGCCAGCAGTTTAGGAGGGACAGCACCCTATGGCTACACCTTC. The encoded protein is CASSLGGTAPYGYTF.

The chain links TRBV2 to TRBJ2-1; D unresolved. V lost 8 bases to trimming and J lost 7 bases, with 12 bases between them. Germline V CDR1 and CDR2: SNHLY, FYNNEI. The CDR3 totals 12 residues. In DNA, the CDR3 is TGTGCCAGCCTATTTTCTGGTAATGAGCAGTTCTTC. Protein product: CASLFSGNEQFF. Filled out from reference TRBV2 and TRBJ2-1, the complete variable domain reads EPEVTQTPSHQVTQMGQEVILRCVPISNHLYFYWYRQILGQKVEFLVSFYNNEISEKSEIFDDQFSVERPDGSNFTLKIRSTKLEDSAMYFCASLFSGNEQFFGPGTRLTVL.

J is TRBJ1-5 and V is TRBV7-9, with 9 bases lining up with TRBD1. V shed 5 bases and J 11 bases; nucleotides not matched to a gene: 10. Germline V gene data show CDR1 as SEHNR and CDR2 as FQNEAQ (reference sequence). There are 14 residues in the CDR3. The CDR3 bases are TGTGCCAGCAGCGATCACAGGGGGCACGGGGCCCAGCATTTT. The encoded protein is CASSDHRGHGAQHF.

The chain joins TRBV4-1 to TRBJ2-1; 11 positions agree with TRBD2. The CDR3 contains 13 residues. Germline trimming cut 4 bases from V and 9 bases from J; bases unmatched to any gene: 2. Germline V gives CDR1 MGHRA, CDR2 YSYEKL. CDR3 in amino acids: CASSLAGGGEQFF. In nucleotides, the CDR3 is TGCGCCAGCAGCCTAGCGGGAGGGGGTGAGCAGTTCTTC.

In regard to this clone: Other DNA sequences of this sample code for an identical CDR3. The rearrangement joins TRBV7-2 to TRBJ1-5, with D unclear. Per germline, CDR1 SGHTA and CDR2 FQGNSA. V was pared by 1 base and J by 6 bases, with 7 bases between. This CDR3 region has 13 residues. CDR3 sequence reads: CASSLGRGQPQHF. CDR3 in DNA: TGTGCCAGCAGCTTAGGTAGAGGTCAGCCCCAGCATTTT.

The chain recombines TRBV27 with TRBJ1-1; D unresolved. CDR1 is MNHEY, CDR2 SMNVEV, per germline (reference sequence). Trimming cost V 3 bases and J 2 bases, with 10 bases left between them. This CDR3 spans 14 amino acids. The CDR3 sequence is CASSLATFNTEAFF. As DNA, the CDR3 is TGTGCCAGCAGTTTGGCGACATTTAACACTGAAGCTTTCTTT.

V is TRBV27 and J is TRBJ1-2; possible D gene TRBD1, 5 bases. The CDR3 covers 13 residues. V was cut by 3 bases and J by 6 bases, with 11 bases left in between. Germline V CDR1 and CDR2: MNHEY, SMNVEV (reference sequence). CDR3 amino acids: CASSFGGVDGYTF. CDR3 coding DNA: TGTGCCAGCAGTTTCGGGGGGGTGGATGGCTACACCTTC.

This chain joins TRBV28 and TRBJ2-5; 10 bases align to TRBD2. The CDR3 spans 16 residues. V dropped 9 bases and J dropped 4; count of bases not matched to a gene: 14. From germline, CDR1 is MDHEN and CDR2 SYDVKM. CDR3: CASHGLAVQIGETQYF. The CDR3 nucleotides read TGTGCCAGTCATGGACTAGCGGTCCAAATAGGAGAGACCCAGTACTTC.

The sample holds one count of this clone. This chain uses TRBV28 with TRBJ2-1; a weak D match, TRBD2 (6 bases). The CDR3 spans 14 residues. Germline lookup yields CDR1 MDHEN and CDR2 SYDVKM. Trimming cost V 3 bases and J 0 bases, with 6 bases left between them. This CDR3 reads CASSLGGSYNEQFF. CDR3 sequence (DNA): TGTGCCAGCAGTTTGGGGGGCTCCTACAATGAGCAGTTCTTC. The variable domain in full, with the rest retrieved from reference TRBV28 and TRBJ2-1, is DVKVTQSSRYLVKRTGEKVFLECVQDMDHENMFWYRQDPGLGLRLIYFSYDVKMKEKGDIPEGYSVSREKKERFSLILESASTNQTSMYLCASSLGGSYNEQFFGPGTRLTVL.

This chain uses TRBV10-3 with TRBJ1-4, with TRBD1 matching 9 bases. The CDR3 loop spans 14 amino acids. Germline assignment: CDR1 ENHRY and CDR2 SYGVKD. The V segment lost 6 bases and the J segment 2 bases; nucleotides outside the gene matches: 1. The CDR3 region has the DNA TGTGCCATCAGGGGGACAGGGACTAATGAAAAACTGTTTTTT. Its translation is CAIRGTGTNEKLFF.

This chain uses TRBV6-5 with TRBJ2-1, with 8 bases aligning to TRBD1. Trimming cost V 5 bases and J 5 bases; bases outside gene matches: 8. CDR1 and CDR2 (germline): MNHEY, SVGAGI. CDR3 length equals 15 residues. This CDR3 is CASSNDRGQDNEQFF. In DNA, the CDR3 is TGTGCCAGCAGTAACGACAGGGGTCAAGACAATGAGCAGTTCTTC.